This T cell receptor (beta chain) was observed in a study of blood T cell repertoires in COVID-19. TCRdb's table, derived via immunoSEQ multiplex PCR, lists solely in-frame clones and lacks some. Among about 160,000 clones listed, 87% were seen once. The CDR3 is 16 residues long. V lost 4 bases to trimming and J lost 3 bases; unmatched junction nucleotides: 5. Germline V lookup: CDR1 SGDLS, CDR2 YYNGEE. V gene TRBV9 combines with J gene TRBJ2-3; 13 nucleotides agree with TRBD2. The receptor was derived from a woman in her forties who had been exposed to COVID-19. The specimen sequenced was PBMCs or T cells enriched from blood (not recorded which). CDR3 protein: CASSSRTSGRTDTQYF. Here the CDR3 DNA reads TGTGCCAGCAGCTCGAGGACTAGCGGGAGAACAGATACGCAGTATTTT.